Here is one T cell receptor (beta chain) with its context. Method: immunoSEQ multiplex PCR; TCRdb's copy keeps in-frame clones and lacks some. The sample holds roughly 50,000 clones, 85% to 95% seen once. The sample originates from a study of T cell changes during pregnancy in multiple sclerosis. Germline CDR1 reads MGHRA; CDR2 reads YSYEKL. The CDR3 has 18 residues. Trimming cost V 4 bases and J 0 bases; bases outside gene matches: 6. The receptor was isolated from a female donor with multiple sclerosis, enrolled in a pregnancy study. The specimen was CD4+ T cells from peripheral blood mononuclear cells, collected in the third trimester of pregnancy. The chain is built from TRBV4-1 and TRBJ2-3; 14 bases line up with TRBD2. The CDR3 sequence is CASSPPGLAGDSTDTQYF. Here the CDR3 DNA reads TGCGCCAGCAGCCCACCGGGACTAGCGGGAGATAGCACAGATACGCAGTATTTT.